The next 14 T cell receptor beta chains were all read from a single sample in a study of T cell clonality in common variable immunodeficiency. Generated by immunoSEQ multiplex PCR, the TCRdb table keeps only in-frame clones and is missing some. Sampling found roughly 3,000 clones, none seen once. Study outcomes and limitations: Fewer deletions and N-nucleotide insertions were reportedly seen in common variable immunodeficiency TCR beta sequences.

Their target antigens are unknown. The sequencing sample was made of peripheral blood mononuclear cells. These receptors originate from a human donor with common variable immunodeficiency.

With respect to this clone: The read falls 3 residues short of the CDR3 end, and the missing part is taken from the germline J gene. The chain recombines TRBV7-3 with TRBJ2-3; 10 bases are a match to TRBD2. Germline CDR1 and CDR2: SGHTA and FQGTGA. V shed 4 bases, J shed 1 base, and the junction held 5 bases outside the gene matches. CDR3 length: 16 amino acids. The sequenced CDR3 bases are TGTGCCAGCAGCTCCGCAGGACTAGCGGGCACAGATACG. Protein sequence: CASSSAGLAGTDT. The full CDR3 protein reads CASSSAGLAGTDTQYF.

Comments on this clone: The CDR3 end falls 3 residues outside the read, so it is completed with the germline J gene. The V gene is TRBV2, the J gene TRBJ2-4; TRBD1 might be the D (5 bases). The CDR3 is 13 amino acids. Per the germline V gene, CDR1 is SNHLY and CDR2 is FYNNEI. Between the trimmed V and J ends, which lost 8 bases and 1 base, there was a span of 9 bases. CDR3: CASLSGAKNIQYF. CDR3 bases read: TGTGCCAGCTTATCAGGGGCCAAAAACATT.

Note on this clone: With the read ending 3 residues before the CDR3 end, the germline J gene is used to fill in that end. The rearrangement links TRBV18 to TRBJ2-7; TRBD1 matches 9 bases. CDR1 and CDR2 (germline): KGHSH, LQKENI. V trimming: 0 bases; J trimming: 2 bases; junction bases outside the gene matches: 14. The CDR3 sequence is 19 residues long. The CDR3 DNA, read in part, is TGTGCCAGCTCACCACCTACCGAGGACAGGGGCCTTATGCCCTACGAG. This codes for CASSPPTEDRGLMPYE. The entire CDR3 reads CASSPPTEDRGLMPYEQYF.

Regarding this clone: The read ends 3 residues shy of where the CDR3 ends; the end is completed using the germline J gene. The chain is built from TRBV6-2 or TRBV6-3 and TRBJ2-1; TRBD1 might be the D (6 bases). Per the germline V gene, CDR1 is MNHEY and CDR2 is SVGEGT. The CDR3 extends over 14 amino acids. Trimming removed 6 bases at V and 6 bases at J, with 15 bases between. CDR3: CASSSQLDSNEQFF. The sequenced CDR3 bases are TGTGCCAGCAGCTCCCAACTGGACAGCAATGAG.

A remark on this clone: The CDR3 is cut off 3 residues early in the read; its end comes from the germline J gene. The chain is built from TRBV7-9 and TRBJ2-7; 8 nucleotides line up with TRBD1. V shed 1 base and J 2 bases; nucleotides not matched to a gene: 4. CDR1 and CDR2 from the germline V gene are SEHNR and FQNEAQ (reference sequence). The CDR3 contains 15 residues. Partial CDR3 DNA: TGTGCCAGCAGCTTAGGTTGGGGACAGGCCTACGAG. Translation gives CASSLGWGQAYE. The whole CDR3 reads CASSLGWGQAYEQYF. Complete variable domain (other parts from reference TRBV7-9 and TRBJ2-7): DTGVSQNPRHKITKRGQNVTFRCDPISEHNRLYWYRQTLGQGPEFLTYFQNEAQLEKSRLLSDRFSAERPKGSFSTLEIQRTEQGDSAMYLCASSLGWGQAYEQYFGPGTRLTVT.

This clone has only a few counts. CDR3 in amino acids: CASSSPGLENEQFF. Incomplete CDR3 DNA: TGTGCCAGCAGCTCTCCGGGACTAGAAAATGAG. The chain employs TRBV7-9 and TRBJ2-1; TRBD2 agrees at 8 bases. The observed sequence ends 3 residues before the CDR3 terminus, with the missing tail filled in from the germline J gene. The CDR3 extends over 14 amino acids. J lost 7 bases, V lost 4 bases, and 6 bases had no gene match. CDR1 and CDR2 from the germline V gene are SEHNR and FQNEAQ (reference sequence).

This clone was detected ten times or more. The sequenced fragment ends 3 residues before the CDR3 boundary, so the rest is inferred from the germline J gene. V usage is TRBV20-1 and J usage is TRBJ2-5, with 9 positions matching TRBD1. This CDR3 spans 16 amino acids. Germline CDR1 reads DFQATT; CDR2 reads SNEGSKA (reference sequence). V was clipped by 6 bases and J by 6 bases; unmatched bases: 17. The DNA read from the CDR3 is TGCAGTGCGATCCGGGACAGGGTAGATTTCGCGAAGACC. Translation: CSAIRDRVDFAKT. The entire CDR3 sequence reads CSAIRDRVDFAKTQYF.

This clone showed up just a few times. Coverage ceases 3 residues before the CDR3 finishes, and the germline J gene fills in the end. The chain uses TRBV5-6 and TRBJ1-2; D possibly corresponds to TRBD1 (5 bases). The CDR3 length is 14 residues. Trimming pared 6 bases from V and 2 bases from J, leaving 14 bases between. Germline assignment: CDR1 SGHDT and CDR2 YYEEEE. The CDR3 sequence: CASKTWGRNYGYTF. The sequenced part of the CDR3 DNA is TGTGCCAGCAAAACCTGGGGCCGGAACTATGGC.

This clone has only a few counts. The read ends 3 residues shy of where the CDR3 ends; the end is completed using the germline J gene. The rearrangement joins TRBV7-6 to TRBJ2-4; D is perhaps TRBD2 (5 bases). Germline V CDR1 and CDR2: SGHVS, FNYEAQ. The CDR3 covers 16 residues. Between the trimmed V and J ends, which lost 1 base and 6 bases, there was a span of 16 bases. CDR3 protein: CASSLERPGKGNIQYF. The sequenced CDR3 bases are TGTGCCAGCAGCTTAGAGCGGCCGGGTAAGGGAAACATT.

A word on this clone: The observed sequence ends 3 residues before the CDR3 terminus, with the missing tail filled in from the germline J gene. V usage is TRBV2 and J usage is TRBJ1-5, with 8 positions matching TRBD1. The ends lost 4 bases at V and 2 bases at J; junction bases unmatched: 10. This CDR3 region has 17 residues. CDR1 and CDR2 from the germline V gene are SNHLY and FYNNEI. CDR3 in amino acids: CASSVGQGHSGNQPQHF. The DNA read from the CDR3 is TGTGCCAGCAGTGTAGGACAGGGACATTCGGGCAATCAGCCC.

This clone was counted between two and nine times. The read is 3 residues too short to cover the CDR3 end, so that end is filled in from the germline J gene. This sequence joins TRBV30 and TRBJ1-1; no clear D. The CDR3 contains 13 residues. Germline V gene sequence: CDR1 GTSNPN, CDR2 SVGIG (reference sequence). The V and J ends lost 2 bases and 3 bases respectively, with 10 bases between them. The covered CDR3 bases are TGTGCCTGGAGTCATGGCCATGACACTGAA. Its translation is CAWSHGHDTE. The entire CDR3 sequence reads CAWSHGHDTEAFF.

Remarks on this clone: The CDR3 end falls 3 residues outside the read, so it is completed with the germline J gene. This chain uses TRBV2 with TRBJ2-7; 11 bases are shared with TRBD1. The CDR3 extends over 13 amino acids. Germline CDR1 SNHLY, CDR2 FYNNEI. The J segment lost 4 bases and the V segment lost 6 bases, leaving 2 bases of the junction unmatched. The DNA read from the CDR3 is TGTGCCAGCAGGGACAGGGGGCTGTACGAG. Translation gives CASRDRGLYE. The entire CDR3 reads CASRDRGLYEQYF.

Notes on this clone: The missing CDR3 end, 3 residues past where the read stops, is filled in from the germline J gene. The V call is TRBV7-3, the J call TRBJ2-6; D is possibly TRBD1 (7 bases). CDR3 length equals 15 residues. Germline loops: CDR1 SGHTA, CDR2 FQGTGA. The V end was cut by 5 bases, the J end by 4 bases, with 12 bases between. The CDR3 is CASSAGGRGANVLTF. Incomplete CDR3 DNA: TGTGCCAGCAGCGCAGGGGGGAGAGGGGCCAACGTC.

With respect to this clone: The CDR3 extends 3 residues past the end of the read, so its final part is completed from the germline J gene. This chain links TRBV5-6 with TRBJ2-7, with no clear D. This CDR3 contains 12 residues. The germline V and J ends were trimmed by 2 bases and 5 bases, with 8 bases remaining between them. Germline V gene sequence: CDR1 SGHDT, CDR2 YYEEEE. CDR3 protein: CASSLVGDEQYF. The CDR3 DNA, read in part, is TGTGCCAGCAGCTTAGTGGGCGACGAG.